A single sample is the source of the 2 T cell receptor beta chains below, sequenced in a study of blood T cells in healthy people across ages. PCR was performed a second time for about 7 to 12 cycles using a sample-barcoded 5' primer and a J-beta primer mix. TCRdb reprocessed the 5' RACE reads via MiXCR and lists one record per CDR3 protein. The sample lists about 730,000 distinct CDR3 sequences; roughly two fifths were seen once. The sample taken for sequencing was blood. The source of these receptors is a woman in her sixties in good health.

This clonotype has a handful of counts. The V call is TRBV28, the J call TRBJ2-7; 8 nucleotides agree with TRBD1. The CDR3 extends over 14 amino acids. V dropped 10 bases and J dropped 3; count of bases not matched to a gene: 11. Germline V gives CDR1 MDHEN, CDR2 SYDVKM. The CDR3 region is CAISPGTGVYEQYF. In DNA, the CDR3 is TGTGCCATCTCCCCCGGGACAGGAGTCTACGAGCAGTACTTC.

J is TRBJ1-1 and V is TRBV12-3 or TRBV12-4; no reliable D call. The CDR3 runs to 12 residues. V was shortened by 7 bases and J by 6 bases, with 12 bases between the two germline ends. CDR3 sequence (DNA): TGTGCCAGCACCCCCCGTAGGGCTGAAGCTTTCTTT. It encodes CASTPRRAEAFF.